A selection of T cell receptor beta chains follows, all from one sample in a study of chemoradiotherapy in HPV16-positive cancers. Sequencing was performed with immunoSEQ multiplex PCR; in TCRdb, only in-frame clones are kept and a portion is missing. The data hold some 970 clones, with 90% observed a single time. Sequencing used tumor tissue, obtained from a patient who underwent chemoradiotherapy. Receptors were obtained from a human donor with HPV-associated anogenital cancer. The CDR3 runs from the conserved cysteine through the conserved F or W. A D gene is named only where the DNA matches it firmly. Where a row states a size, it is once, few, many or the class of an expanded clone; other rows omit it.

TRBJ1-1 | - | TRBV20-1 | - | TGCAGTGCTAGAGGGGGCGGCGAAGCTTTCTTT | CSARGGGEAFF
TRBJ1-1 | - | TRBV5-1 | TRBD1 | TGCGCCAGCAGCGGGCGACAGGGGGGTGTCACTGAAGCTTTCTTT | CASSGRQGGVTEAFF
TRBJ2-1 | - | TRBV7-9 | - | TGTGCCAGCAGCTCTTCAGAGGGGTACCGCTACAATGAGCAGTTCTTC | CASSSSEGYRYNEQFF
TRBJ1-3 | - | TRBV5-8 | - | TGTGCCAGCAGCTTTCAGGGGTCTGGAAACACCATATATTTT | CASSFQGSGNTIYF
TRBJ1-1 | - | TRBV6-1 | - | TGTGCCAGCAGTGACAGGGGAAGGACTGAAGCTTTCTTT | CASSDRGRTEAFF
TRBJ2-5 | few | TRBV4-1 | TRBD2 | TGCGCCAGCAGCCAAATGGGCGGGGGGGCCATGAAGGGCGAGACCCAGTACTTC | CASSQMGGGAMKGETQYF
TRBJ1-2 | - | TRBV6-6 | - | TGTGCCAGCACTCGGACCGTCGAAGGGGGCTACACCTTC | CASTRTVEGGYTF
TRBJ2-5 | - | TRBV10-3 | - | TGTGCCATCAGTGAAGAACAGCTCGGGACCCAGTACTTC | CAISEEQLGTQYF
TRBJ2-2 | - | TRBV9 | TRBD2 | TGTGCCAGCGGCCGGAGGACTAGCGGGGGAACCGGGGAGCTGTTTTTT | CASGRRTSGGTGELFF
TRBJ2-3 | - | TRBV15 | - | TGTGCCACCAGCAGCCGGGGGGCAACAGATACGCAGTATTTT | CATSSRGATDTQYF
TRBJ1-1 | - | TRBV19 | - | TGTGCCAGTAGTAAATGGAGGAACACTGAAGCTTCCTTT | CASSKWRNTEASF
TRBJ1-5 | once | TRBV2 | TRBD1 | TGTGCCAGCAGTGAAGCAGGGGGCAGCAATCAGCCCCAGCATTTT | CASSEAGGSNQPQHF
TRBJ2-3 | - | TRBV2 | - | TGTGCCAGCAGAGTCACAAGAGATACGCAGTATTTT | CASRVTRDTQYF
TRBJ2-7 | - | TRBV28 | - | TGTGCCAGCAGTTTATTCCACTACGAGCAGTACTTC | CASSLFHYEQYF
TRBJ1-6 | once | TRBV28 | - | TGTGCCAGCAGTTTAAACAGCCCTTCACCCCTCCACTTT | CASSLNSPSPLHF
TRBJ2-5 | - | TRBV5-1 | - | TGCGCCAGCAGCTTGGAGGGTGAGACCCAGTACTTC | CASSLEGETQYF
TRBJ1-1 | - | TRBV19 | - | TGTGCCAGTAGTAAATGGAGGAACACTGAAGCTTTCTTT | CASSKWRNTEAFF
TRBJ1-4 | - | TRBV18 | - | TGTGCCAGCTCACCTCGAAGGGGAGACGGTGAAAAACTGTTTTTT | CASSPRRGDGEKLFF
TRBJ1-2 | - | TRBV6-1 | - | TGTGCCAGCAGTGAAATGGGGGCCTTCTCCTTC | CASSEMGAFSF
TRBJ1-2 | - | TRBV10-3 | - | TGTGCCACCATAGGCGGGGGCGCAGAAGGCTACACCTTC | CATIGGGAEGYTF
TRBJ1-6 | - | TRBV18 | - | TGTGCCAGCTCACGAGAGCTTAATTCACCCCTCCACTTT | CASSRELNSPLHF
TRBJ1-1 | - | TRBV6-4 | TRBD1 | TGTGCCAGCAGTGCCGACAGGGGGAACACTGAAGCTTTCTTT | CASSADRGNTEAFF
TRBJ1-2 | - | TRBV4-1 | TRBD1 | TGCGCCAGCAGCCAAACCCGGGACAGGGATCCCATTGGCTACACCTTC | CASSQTRDRDPIGYTF
TRBJ1-1 | - | TRBV21-1 | - | TGTGCCAGCACAATCGCTTCATTCGGACGGCTGAACACTGAAGCTTTCTTT | CASTIASFGRLNTEAFF
TRBJ2-3 | - | TRBV28 | TRBD1 | TGTGCCAGCACCGGGACAGGGGGCGCAGATACGCAGTATTTT | CASTGTGGADTQYF
TRBJ1-1 | - | TRBV6-5 | - | TGTGCCAGCAAAAGAGCAGGGGCCGCGAACACTGAAGCTTTCTTT | CASKRAGAANTEAFF
TRBJ2-6 | - | TRBV27 | - | TGTGCCAGCTCCAAATCAGGGCCCGGGGCCAACGTCCTGACTTTC | CASSKSGPGANVLTF
TRBJ1-1 | - | TRBV30 | - | TGTGCCTGGAGTGTCAGAAACACTGAAGCTTTCTTT | CAWSVRNTEAFF
TRBJ1-1 | - | TRBV7-3 | - | TGTGCCAGCAGCCTCACTTCAAAGAACACTGAAGCTTTCTTT | CASSLTSKNTEAFF
TRBJ2-1 | - | TRBV27 | - | TGTGCCAGCAGTGTCGGGACTTTCAATGAGCAGTTCTTC | CASSVGTFNEQFF
TRBJ1-2 | - | TRBV29-1 | - | TGCAGCGTCGACACAGTGGACTACGGCTACACCTTC | CSVDTVDYGYTF
TRBJ2-7 | - | TRBV2 | - | TGTGCCAGCAGTGAAATGCCAGATCGCTACGAGCAGTACTTC | CASSEMPDRYEQYF
TRBJ2-2 | - | TRBV18 | TRBD1 | TGTGCCAGCTCACCCTTTGGGGACAGAAGGAACACCGGGGAGCTGTTTTTT | CASSPFGDRRNTGELFF
TRBJ1-1 | - | TRBV2 | - | TGTGCCACCGTACCACCGAACACTGAAGCTTTCTTT | CATVPPNTEAFF
TRBJ1-2 | - | TRBV30 | TRBD1 | TGTGCCTGGAGTGAAGAGGGACAGCGCCTGAACTATGGCTACACCTTC | CAWSEEGQRLNYGYTF
TRBJ2-2 | - | TRBV2 | TRBD1 | TGTGCCACAGGGGGCCCCGGGGAGCTGTTTTTT | CATGGPGELFF
TRBJ2-7 | - | TRBV5-1 | TRBD1 | TGCGCCAGCAGCTGGGACAGGGAATTTGACGAGCAGTACTTC | CASSWDREFDEQYF
TRBJ2-3 | - | TRBV4-1 | TRBD2 | TGCGCCAGCAGCCAAGTCCTAAGCGGGGAACGCTCCCGCACAGATACGCAGTATTTT | CASSQVLSGERSRTDTQYF
TRBJ2-1 | - | TRBV18 | TRBD1 | TGTGCCAGCTCGCCTGATAAAGGACAGGGATTCGAGCAGTTCTTC | CASSPDKGQGFEQFF
TRBJ1-2 | - | TRBV18 | - | TGTGCCAGCTCACCATCCAGGGAGGGAGTCTATGGCTACACCTTC | CASSPSREGVYGYTF
TRBJ1-2 | - | TRBV13 | TRBD1 | TGTGCCAGCAGCCCCTCCGACAGGGGAAGCGGCTACACCTTC | CASSPSDRGSGYTF
TRBJ1-2 | - | TRBV7-8 | - | TGTGCCAGCAGCCCGGGAGGGGGCTATGGCTACACCTTC | CASSPGGGYGYTF